This T cell receptor beta chain is from a study of response to subunit inactivated influenza vaccine. Ten or more counts support this clonotype. What it recognizes is unknown. TCRdb called the RT-PCR reads again in MiXCR, with one record for every CDR3 protein. Of over 800,000 distinct CDR3 sequences listed, approximately 21% are singletons. Whole-study results and caveats: The authors proposed limited new T cell recruitment per seasonal influenza vaccination.

The CDR3 covers 13 residues. V lost 5 bases and J 8 bases, leaving 14 bases between the germline ends. The germline V gene encodes CDR1 MDHEN and CDR2 SYDVKM. This specimen was PBMCs from blood, taken more than 4 days after vaccination. V and J are TRBV28 and TRBJ2-3; a possible D gene is TRBD1 (5 bases). The receptor was derived from a man in his forties or fifties who received an inactivated influenza vaccine. Here the CDR3 DNA reads TGTGCCAGCAGTCCTTCAGGGTCGGGTACGCAGTATTTT. It codes for CASSPSGSGTQYF. The complete variable domain, with remaining parts taken from reference TRBV28 and TRBJ2-3, reads DVKVTQSSRYLVKRTGEKVFLECVQDMDHENMFWYRQDPGLGLRLIYFSYDVKMKEKGDIPEGYSVSREKKERFSLILESASTNQTSMYLCASSPSGSGTQYFGPGTRLTVL.